This TCR beta chain emerged from a study of early T cells in non-severe SARS-CoV-2 infection. About the research overall: Alpha and beta chains were unpaired, from unsorted whole-blood bulk RNA.

Researchers attached unique molecular identifiers to individual cDNA molecules. TCRdb fed the 5' RACE reads into MiXCR, producing one record per CDR3 protein. The sample comprises about 56,000 distinct CDR3 sequences, 10% of which are singletons, and 5.5% to 7% rests with the top ten. Study-level results: Missing private and CD4 specificities, VDJdb matching favored anti-spike CD8 responses.

To note about this clonotype: The target antigen is unknown.

Sequenced: whole blood. This receptor was obtained from an adult who was a healthcare worker with PCR-confirmed SARS-CoV-2 infection or an uninfected control (not recorded which).

As DNA, the CDR3 is TGTGCCAGCAGCTCCCCGGGACAGGGAAACTATGGCTACACCTTC. Protein: CASSSPGQGNYGYTF. This sequence joins TRBV7-3 and TRBJ1-2; TRBD1 matches 9 bases. Germline V gene data show CDR1 as SGHTA and CDR2 as FQGTGA. With 4 bases clipped from V and 2 bases from J, the junction kept 5 bases outside the gene matches. This CDR3 contains 15 residues.